The 11 T cell receptor beta chains in this list originate from one sample, sequenced in a study of blood T cell repertoires in COVID-19. TCRdb's table, derived via immunoSEQ multiplex PCR, lists solely in-frame clones and lacks some. Of around 250,000 clones in the sample, around 83% were seen once. Sequencing was carried out using peripheral blood. Receptors originate from a woman between 40 and 50 years old who had recovered from COVID-19.

The chain combines TRBV6-4 with TRBJ2-1; D ambiguous. Germline V lookup: CDR1 MRHNA, CDR2 SNTAGT. Trimming shortened V by 5 bases and J by 4 bases, and 15 bases separated the two germline ends. The CDR3 totals 15 residues. The CDR3 nucleotides read TGTGCCAGCAGTCCAAGACAATCTCCATACAATGAGCAGTTCTTC. This encodes CASSPRQSPYNEQFF.

The chain recombines TRBV6-5 with TRBJ2-7; 8 bases fit TRBD2. In germline, CDR1 is MNHEY, CDR2 SVGAGI. V shed 3 bases and J 7 bases; nucleotides not matched to a gene: 14. This CDR3 comprises 16 residues. The CDR3 loop is CASSYSGGHGIWEQYF. The CDR3 DNA reads TGTGCCAGCAGTTATTCGGGGGGGCATGGGATATGGGAGCAGTACTTC.

The chain couples TRBV29-1 to TRBJ2-7; 9 bases are shared with TRBD1. Germline CDR1 is SQVTM and CDR2 is ANQGSEA. CDR3 length: 13 amino acids. The V and J ends lost 5 bases and 5 bases, in that order; junction bases with no gene match: 7. The CDR3 sequence is CSVTGQGRNEQYF. CDR3 DNA sequence: TGCAGCGTTACGGGACAGGGTCGGAACGAGCAGTACTTC.

The V and J genes are TRBV7-9 and TRBJ1-4; 10 bases fit TRBD1. The junction had 5 bases not matched to a gene; V was cut back by 6 bases and J by 7 bases. This CDR3 comprises 14 residues. The germline V gene has CDR1 SEHNR and CDR2 FQNEAQ (reference sequence). CDR3 nucleotides: TGTGCCAGCAGGTCGACAGGGGGCGGTGAAAAACTGTTTTTT. It encodes CASRSTGGGEKLFF.

The CDR3 here is CASDRDRGPWAQHF. The CDR3 nucleotides read TGTGCCAGCGACCGGGACAGGGGACCTTGGGCCCAGCATTTT. This sequence joins TRBV6-5 and TRBJ1-5, with 10 bases identical to TRBD1. From germline, CDR1 is MNHEY and CDR2 SVGAGI. This CDR3 is built from 14 residues. With V trimmed by 8 bases and J by 11 bases, 12 bases remained unmatched.

This chain connects TRBV28 to TRBJ1-6; 8 bases fit TRBD1. The CDR3 covers 16 residues. Trimming cost V 5 bases and J 0 bases; bases outside gene matches: 3. In germline, CDR1 is MDHEN, CDR2 SYDVKM. The CDR3 DNA reads as TGTGCCAGCAGTAAAACAGGGGGCTCCTATAATTCACCCCTCCACTTT. It codes for CASSKTGGSYNSPLHF.

The chain links TRBV5-1 to TRBJ2-3, with 9 bases matching TRBD2. Germline V gives CDR1 SGHRS, CDR2 YFSETQ. The CDR3 is 15 residues long. V lost 0 bases, J lost 5 bases, and 4 bases stayed unmatched. The CDR3 DNA reads as TGCGCCAGCAGCTTGGGACTAGCGGCCAAAGATACGCAGTATTTT. Translating gives CASSLGLAAKDTQYF.

The chain links TRBV28 to TRBJ1-5; possibly TRBD1 for D (5 bases). Germline CDR1 MDHEN, CDR2 SYDVKM. There are 15 residues in the CDR3. Trimming removed 6 bases at V and 5 bases at J, with 17 bases between. CDR3 DNA sequence: TGTGCCAGCAGCCCGTCAGTGGGGCCCCATCAGCCCCAGCATTTT. This sequence encodes CASSPSVGPHQPQHF.

On this clone itself: In the same sample, other DNA sequences code for this CDR3. The chain employs TRBV30 and TRBJ2-3; D gene uncertain. This CDR3 is built from 11 residues. With 2 bases removed from V and 2 bases from J, the gap between germline ends came to 2 bases. The germline V gene has CDR1 GTSNPN and CDR2 SVGIG (reference sequence). The CDR3: CAWSHTDTQYF. The CDR3 DNA is TGTGCCTGGAGTCACACAGATACGCAGTATTTT.

The chain has TRBV11-3 and TRBJ1-1; D gene ambiguous. V shed 5 bases and J shed 2 bases, with 3 bases lying between them. This CDR3 has 11 amino acids. Germline CDR1 is SGHNT and CDR2 is YENEEA. CDR3 loop: CASSTNTEAFF. In DNA, the CDR3 is TGTGCCAGCAGCACTAACACTGAAGCTTTCTTT.

This clone was seen only once. V and J are TRBV25-1 and TRBJ2-7; D call uncertain. There are 12 residues in the CDR3. CDR1 is MGHDK, CDR2 SYGVNS, per germline. The V and J ends lost 8 bases and 1 base respectively, with 9 bases between them. The CDR3 loop reads CASQPGSYEQYF. CDR3 sequence (DNA): TGTGCCAGCCAGCCCGGGTCCTACGAGCAGTACTTC.